The 10 T cell receptor beta chains presented below share a single source sample, sequenced in a study of T cells after yellow fever vaccination (dated by TCRdb to between 2018 and 2021). Library preparation used 5' RACE. TCRdb shows the sequencer as Illumina NovaSeq 6000. TCRdb reprocessed the public reads (quality trimming at Q25 with fastp, clone calling with MiXCR) and kept in-frame beta chains. Records with the same CDR3 protein are collapsed into one entry carrying the most frequent genes and DNA. The sample yields 350,000 to 550,000 distinct CDR3 sequences; roughly 20% were counted once. Jointly, the top ten make up over 15% of the sample. The meaning of the sample's treatment or condition label: live attenuated yellow fever vaccine strain. This specimen was PBMCs, taken before the yellow fever booster vaccination. The receptors come from a man younger than 35 who received the YFV17D yellow fever vaccine.

This clonotype showed up just a few times. This sequence joins TRBV7-6 and TRBJ2-1; TRBD2 aligns across 8 bases. CDR1 and CDR2 (germline): SGHVS, FNYEAQ. J was trimmed by 7 bases and V by 4 bases; bases with no gene match: 6. This CDR3 has 14 residues. The CDR3 loop reads CASSSRGGQNEQFF. The CDR3 DNA follows: TGTGCCAGCAGCTCCCGGGGGGGCCAGAATGAGCAGTTCTTC. The full variable domain, rest sourced from reference TRBV7-6 and TRBJ2-1, is GAGVSQSPRYKVTKRGQDVALRCDPISGHVSLYWYRQALGQGPEFLTYFNYEAQQDKSGLPNDRFSAERPEGSISTLTIQRTEQRDSAMYRCASSSRGGQNEQFFGPGTRLTVL.

This clonotype was found once. The chain is built from TRBV14 and TRBJ2-1, with 9 bases fitting TRBD2. There are 14 residues in the CDR3. V dropped 1 base and J dropped 10; count of bases not matched to a gene: 5. Germline loops: CDR1 SGHDN, CDR2 FVKESK. CDR3 coding DNA: TGTGCCAGCAGCCAAGTAAGCCTAGCGGGGGAGCAGTTCTTC. This gives the protein CASSQVSLAGEQFF. The full variable domain, with the rest looked up from reference TRBV14 and TRBJ2-1, is EAGVTQFPSHSVIEKGQTVTLRCDPISGHDNLYWYRRVMGKEIKFLLHFVKESKQDESGMPNNRFLAERTGGTYSTLKVQPAELEDSGVYFCASSQVSLAGEQFFGPGTRLTVL.

Concerning this clonotype: A read error may produce the germline difference seen at one junction end. The chain recombines TRBV6-4 with TRBJ2-1, with D possibly matching TRBD2 (6 bases). The CDR3 runs to 15 residues. Germline V CDR1 and CDR2: MRHNA, SNTAGT. The chain's CDR3 is CASSDSGFSYHEQFF. The CDR3 DNA reads as TGTGCCAGCAGTGACAGCGGGTTCTCCTACCATGAGCAGTTCTTC.

V gene TRBV2 combines with J gene TRBJ2-2; D remains unclear. V was shortened by 4 bases and J by 5 bases, with 8 bases between the two germline ends. Germline CDR1 SNHLY, CDR2 FYNNEI. This CDR3 is 13 amino acids long. CDR3 region: CASSALGTGELFF. The CDR3 nucleotides are TGTGCCAGCAGTGCCCTTGGGACCGGGGAGCTGTTTTTT.

The chain links TRBV7-6 to TRBJ2-3; D remains ambiguous. Germline V CDR1 and CDR2: SGHVS, FNYEAQ. V gave up 7 bases and J gave up 6 bases, with 14 bases separating them. The CDR3 sequence is 13 residues long. The CDR3 loop reads CASNRGGGDTQYF. DNA of the CDR3: TGTGCCAGCAACCGAGGTGGTGGGGATACGCAGTATTTT.

This clonotype was found many times. V usage is TRBV7-9 and J usage is TRBJ2-3; a possible D gene is TRBD2 (6 bases). The CDR3 length is 15 residues. Germline CDR1 reads SEHNR; CDR2 reads FQNEAQ (reference sequence). V shed 5 bases and J shed 5 bases, with 17 bases lying between them. Here the CDR3 reads CASSGGGVSGDTQYF. The CDR3 coding sequence is TGTGCCAGCAGCGGTGGCGGGGTGTCAGGAGATACGCAGTATTTT.

The chain joins TRBV7-8 to TRBJ1-1; 11 positions agree with TRBD1. From germline, CDR1 is SGHVS and CDR2 FQNEAQ. The V segment lost 0 bases and the J segment 4 bases; nucleotides outside the gene matches: 10. The CDR3 length is 18 residues. This CDR3 is CASSLAGQGGVWFTEAFF. The CDR3 DNA is TGTGCCAGCAGCTTAGCGGGACAGGGGGGGGTGTGGTTCACTGAAGCTTTCTTT.

This clonotype was seen a few times. This sequence joins TRBV20-1 and TRBJ1-5; 9 bases map to TRBD1. This CDR3 contains 15 residues. J gave up 7 bases and V 5 bases, and 12 bases lay outside the gene matches. In germline, CDR1 is DFQATT, CDR2 SNEGSKA (reference sequence). CDR3 residues: CSAARDREAWQPQHF. The CDR3 nucleotides read TGCAGTGCTGCCCGGGACAGGGAAGCTTGGCAGCCCCAGCATTTT.

This chain joins TRBV15 and TRBJ2-3; 8 bases map to TRBD2. The length of the CDR3 is 18 residues. The V gene's germline CDR1 is LNHNV and CDR2 YYDKDF (reference sequence). V lost 0 bases and J lost 0; bases outside the gene matches: 8. The CDR3, as DNA: TGTGCCACCAGCAGAGATCGCAGGCGGGGGGCGAGCACAGATACGCAGTATTTT. Translation: CATSRDRRRGASTDTQYF.

The chain couples TRBV20-1 to TRBJ2-2; 7 bases align to TRBD1. Trimming took 7 bases from V and 8 from J; bases not matched to a gene: 10. This CDR3 has 13 amino acids. Germline lookup yields CDR1 DFQATT and CDR2 SNEGSKA (reference sequence). CDR3 sequence (DNA): TGCAGTGTGGGAGACAGGGTAGTTGGGGAGCTGTTTTTT. Residues: CSVGDRVVGELFF.